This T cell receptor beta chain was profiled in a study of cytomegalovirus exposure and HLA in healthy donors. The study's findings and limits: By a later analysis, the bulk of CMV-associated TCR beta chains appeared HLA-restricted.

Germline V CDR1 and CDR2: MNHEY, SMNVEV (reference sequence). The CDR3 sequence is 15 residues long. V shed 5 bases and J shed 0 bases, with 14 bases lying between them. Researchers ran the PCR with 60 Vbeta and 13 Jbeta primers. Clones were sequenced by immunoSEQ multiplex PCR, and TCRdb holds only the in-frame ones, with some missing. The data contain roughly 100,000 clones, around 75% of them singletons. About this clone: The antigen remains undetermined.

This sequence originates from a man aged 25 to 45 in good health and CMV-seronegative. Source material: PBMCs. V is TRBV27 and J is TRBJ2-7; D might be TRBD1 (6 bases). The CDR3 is CASSKQGFSSYEQYF. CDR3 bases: TGTGCCAGCAGTAAACAGGGTTTCAGCTCCTACGAGCAGTACTTC.